This TCR beta chain stems from a study of blood T cell repertoires in COVID-19 (dated by TCRdb to the early 2020s). Background on the whole study: Samples from collaborators originated in the United States, Italy and Spain and spanned both the acute and convalescent phases of COVID-19. The dataset comprised deeply sampled blood TCRbeta repertoires from subjects exposed to, actively infected with, or recovered from COVID-19. HLA class I and class II types, where available, came from metadata supplied by the sample provider rather than from assay-based typing. The samples were drawn from the first 160 participants of the ongoing ImmuneRACE study and from 1,200 or so subjects provided by 6 global collaborators. A de-identified subject ID, COVID-19 status, age in years and sex were almost always included in the sample metadata. The repertoires were released in a freely available public database intended as a resource for research on the immune response to SARS-CoV-2. The prospective study material was composed of cDNA or gDNA derived from T cells, B-cell-depleted T cells, or PBMCs.

Each collaborating institution followed its own protocols to collect whole blood in K2EDTA tubes. Collaborator samples were shipped for TCRbeta analysis as frozen whole blood, isolated PBMCs, or DNA extracted from either sample type. What the study reported, not specific to this receptor: Clinical and demographic metadata were provided uncurated, with the amount varying by source and participant.

The immunoSEQ Assay, a bias-controlled multiplex PCR, was used to amplify TCRbeta CDR3 regions from genomic DNA. From the authors' description of their analysis: The number of nucleated cells in each sample was estimated by amplification of reference gene primers within the assay. To quantify the absolute abundance of each unique TCRbeta CDR3 rearrangement, sequence reads were collapsed and filtered. Productive Simpson clonality was computed per sample as the square root of Simpson's diversity index over productive rearrangements. TCRdb obtained this table from immuneACCESS and retained in-frame rearrangements with V and J assigned. These tables miss some clones; where compared with another copy, unresolved V genes account for less than half of the shortfall, and the remainder is unexplained. That table furnishes V, J and clone size, whereas the DNA furnished D and trimming. The sample table holds 60,000 to 80,000 clones, of which roughly 88% were seen once. The ten largest clones take up 3.9% of the sample.

As encoded in the germline V gene, CDR1 is SGHAT while CDR2 is FQNNGV. V is pared back by 2 bases and J by 4 bases, with 17 bases lying between the germline termini. Its CDR3 holds 17 amino acids, cysteine through phenylalanine. The CDR3 DNA has 51 bases and is translated from base 1. Note on this clone: The antigen this receptor binds is unknown. Base qualities are not recorded, but no much larger clone differs from it by a single base.

The specimen was peripheral blood. Recombination joined TRBV11-2 with TRBJ1-4; a weak D assignment points to TRBD1 (6 bases agree). The receptor was derived from a human donor in a cohort sampled during active COVID-19. Here the CDR3 is given as CASSLRGGGQFNEKLFF. In nucleotides, the sequence is TGTGCCAGCAGCTTAAGAGGTGGAGGACAGTTTAATGAAAAACTGTTTTTT.